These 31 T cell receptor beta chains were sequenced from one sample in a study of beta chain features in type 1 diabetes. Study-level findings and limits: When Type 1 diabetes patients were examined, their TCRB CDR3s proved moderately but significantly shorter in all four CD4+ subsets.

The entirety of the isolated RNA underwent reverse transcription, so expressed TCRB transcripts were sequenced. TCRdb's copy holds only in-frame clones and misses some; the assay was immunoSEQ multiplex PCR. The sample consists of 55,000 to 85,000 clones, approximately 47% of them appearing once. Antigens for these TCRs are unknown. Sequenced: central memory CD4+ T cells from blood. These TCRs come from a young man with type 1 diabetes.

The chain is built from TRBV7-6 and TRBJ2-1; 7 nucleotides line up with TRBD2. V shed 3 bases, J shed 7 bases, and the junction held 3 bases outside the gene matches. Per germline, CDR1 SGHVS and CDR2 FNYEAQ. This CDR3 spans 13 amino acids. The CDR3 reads CASSFGGGNEQFF. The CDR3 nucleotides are TGTGCCAGCAGCTTTGGGGGGGGGAATGAGCAGTTCTTC.

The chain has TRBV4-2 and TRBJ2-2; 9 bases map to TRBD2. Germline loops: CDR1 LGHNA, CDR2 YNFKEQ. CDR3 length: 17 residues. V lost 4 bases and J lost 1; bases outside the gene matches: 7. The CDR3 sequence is CASSPRALAGNTGELFF. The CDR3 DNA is TGTGCCAGCAGCCCCCGGGCACTAGCGGGGAACACCGGGGAGCTGTTTTTT.

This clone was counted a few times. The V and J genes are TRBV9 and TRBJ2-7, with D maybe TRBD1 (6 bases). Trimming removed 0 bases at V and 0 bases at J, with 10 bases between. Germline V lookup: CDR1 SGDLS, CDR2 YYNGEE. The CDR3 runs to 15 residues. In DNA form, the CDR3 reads TGTGCCAGCAGCGTAGGAACAGGGAACTCCTACGAGCAGTACTTC. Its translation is CASSVGTGNSYEQYF.

This CDR3 reads CASSPRPGGETQYF. CDR3 nucleotides: TGCGCCAGCAGCCCGCGGCCAGGGGGAGAGACCCAGTACTTC. V is TRBV5-1 and J is TRBJ2-5; 7 bases are a match to TRBD1. Germline V CDR1 and CDR2: SGHRS, YFSETQ. The ends lost 4 bases at V and 4 bases at J; junction bases unmatched: 7. The CDR3 loop spans 14 amino acids.

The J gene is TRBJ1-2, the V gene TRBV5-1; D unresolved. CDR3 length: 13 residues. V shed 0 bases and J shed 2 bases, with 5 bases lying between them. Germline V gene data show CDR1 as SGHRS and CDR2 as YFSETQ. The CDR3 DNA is TGCGCCAGCAGCTTGGCCGTGAACTATGGCTACACCTTC. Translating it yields CASSLAVNYGYTF.

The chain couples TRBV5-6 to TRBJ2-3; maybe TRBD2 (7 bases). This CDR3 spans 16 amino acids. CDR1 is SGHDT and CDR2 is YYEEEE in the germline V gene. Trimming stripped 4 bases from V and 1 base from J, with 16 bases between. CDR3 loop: CASSPRGGRGTDTQYF. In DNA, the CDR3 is TGTGCCAGCAGCCCCAGGGGAGGGCGAGGCACAGATACGCAGTATTTT.

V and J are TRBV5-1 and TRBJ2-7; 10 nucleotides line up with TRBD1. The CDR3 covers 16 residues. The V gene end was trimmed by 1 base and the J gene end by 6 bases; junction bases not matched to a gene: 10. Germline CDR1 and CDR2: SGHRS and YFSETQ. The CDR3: CASSLLVGTGEREQYF. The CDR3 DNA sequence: TGCGCCAGCAGCTTGTTAGTCGGGACAGGGGAACGCGAGCAGTACTTC.

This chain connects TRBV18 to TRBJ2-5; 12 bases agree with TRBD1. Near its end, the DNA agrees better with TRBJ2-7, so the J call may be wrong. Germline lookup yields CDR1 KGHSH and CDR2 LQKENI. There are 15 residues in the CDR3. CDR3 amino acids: CASSPTGTGGDEQYF. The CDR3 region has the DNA TGTGCCAGCTCACCCACCGGGACAGGGGGCGACGAGCAGTACTTC.

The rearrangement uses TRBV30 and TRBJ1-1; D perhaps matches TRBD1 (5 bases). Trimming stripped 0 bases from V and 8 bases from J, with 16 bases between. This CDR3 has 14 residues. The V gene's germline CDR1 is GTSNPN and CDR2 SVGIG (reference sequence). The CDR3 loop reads CAWSVGSGLEEAFF. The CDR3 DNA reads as TGTGCCTGGAGTGTAGGTTCAGGGCTGGAGGAAGCTTTCTTT.

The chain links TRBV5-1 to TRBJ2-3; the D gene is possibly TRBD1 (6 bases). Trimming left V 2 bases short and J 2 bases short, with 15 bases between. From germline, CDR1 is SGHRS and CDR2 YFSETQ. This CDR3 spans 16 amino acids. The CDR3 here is CASSLAGTSNTDTQYF. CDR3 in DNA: TGCGCCAGCAGCTTAGCTGGGACATCGAACACAGATACGCAGTATTTT.

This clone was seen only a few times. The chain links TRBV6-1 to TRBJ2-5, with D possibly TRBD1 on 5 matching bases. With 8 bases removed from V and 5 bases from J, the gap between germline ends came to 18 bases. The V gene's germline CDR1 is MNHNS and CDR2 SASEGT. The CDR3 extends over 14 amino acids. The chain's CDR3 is CASHPAGLRETQYF. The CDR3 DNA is TGTGCCAGCCACCCGGCAGGGTTACGGGAGACCCAGTACTTC.

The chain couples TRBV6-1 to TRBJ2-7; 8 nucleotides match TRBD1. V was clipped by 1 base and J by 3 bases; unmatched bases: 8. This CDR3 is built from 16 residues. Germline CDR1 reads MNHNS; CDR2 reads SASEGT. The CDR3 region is CASSEVRTGKHYEQYF. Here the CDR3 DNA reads TGTGCCAGCAGTGAAGTTCGGACAGGGAAGCACTACGAGCAGTACTTC.

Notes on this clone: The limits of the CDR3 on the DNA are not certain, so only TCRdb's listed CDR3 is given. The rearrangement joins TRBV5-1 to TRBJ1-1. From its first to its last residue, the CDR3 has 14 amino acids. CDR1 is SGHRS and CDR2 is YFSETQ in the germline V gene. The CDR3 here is CASSFGEGSTGTFF.

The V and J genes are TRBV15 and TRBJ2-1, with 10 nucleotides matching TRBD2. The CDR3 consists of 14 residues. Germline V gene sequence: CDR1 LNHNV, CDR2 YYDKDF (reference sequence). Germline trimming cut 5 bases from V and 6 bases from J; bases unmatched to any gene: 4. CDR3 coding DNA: TGTGCCACCAGCCTCGGGACTAGCGTCAATGAGCAGTTCTTC. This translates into CATSLGTSVNEQFF.

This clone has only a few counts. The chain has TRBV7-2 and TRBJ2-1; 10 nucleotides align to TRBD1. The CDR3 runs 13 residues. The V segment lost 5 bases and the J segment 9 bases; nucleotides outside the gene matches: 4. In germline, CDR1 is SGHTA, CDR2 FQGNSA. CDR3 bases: TGTGCCAGCAGCCCGGGACAGGGGCTTGAGCAGTTCTTC. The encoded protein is CASSPGQGLEQFF. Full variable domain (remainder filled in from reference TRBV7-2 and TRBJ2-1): GAGVSQSPSNKVTEKGKDVELRCDPISGHTALYWYRQSLGQGLEFLIYFQGNSAPDKSGLPSDRFSAERTGGSVSTLTIQRTQQEDSAVYLCASSPGQGLEQFFGPGTRLTVL.

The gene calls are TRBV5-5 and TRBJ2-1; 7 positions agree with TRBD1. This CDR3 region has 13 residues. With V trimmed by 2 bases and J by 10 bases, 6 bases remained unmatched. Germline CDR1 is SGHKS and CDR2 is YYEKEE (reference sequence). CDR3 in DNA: TGTGCCAGCAGCTTACAGGGGTCCGGCGAGCAGTTCTTC. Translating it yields CASSLQGSGEQFF.

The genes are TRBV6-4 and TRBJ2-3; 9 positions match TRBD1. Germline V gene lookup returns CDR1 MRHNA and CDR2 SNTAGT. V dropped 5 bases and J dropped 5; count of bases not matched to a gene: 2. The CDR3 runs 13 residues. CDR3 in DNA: TGTGCCAGCAGTCCGGACAGGGGAGATACGCAGTATTTT. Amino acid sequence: CASSPDRGDTQYF.

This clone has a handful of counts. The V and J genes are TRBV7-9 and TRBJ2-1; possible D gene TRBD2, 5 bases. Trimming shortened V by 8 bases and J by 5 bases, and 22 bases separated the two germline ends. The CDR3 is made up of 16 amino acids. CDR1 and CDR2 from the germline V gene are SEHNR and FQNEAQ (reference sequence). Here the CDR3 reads CASRPPFRARDNEQFF. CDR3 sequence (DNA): TGTGCCAGCCGCCCTCCCTTTAGGGCGCGGGACAATGAGCAGTTCTTC. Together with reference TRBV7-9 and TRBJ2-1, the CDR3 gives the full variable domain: DTGVSQNPRHKITKRGQNVTFRCDPISEHNRLYWYRQTLGQGPEFLTYFQNEAQLEKSRLLSDRFSAERPKGSFSTLEIQRTEQGDSAMYLCASRPPFRARDNEQFFGPGTRLTVL.

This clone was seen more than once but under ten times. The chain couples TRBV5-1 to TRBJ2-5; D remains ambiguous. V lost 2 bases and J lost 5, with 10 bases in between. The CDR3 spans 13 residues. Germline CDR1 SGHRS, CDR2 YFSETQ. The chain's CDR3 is CASSLNGWETQYF. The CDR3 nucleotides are TGCGCCAGCAGCTTAAACGGGTGGGAGACCCAGTACTTC.

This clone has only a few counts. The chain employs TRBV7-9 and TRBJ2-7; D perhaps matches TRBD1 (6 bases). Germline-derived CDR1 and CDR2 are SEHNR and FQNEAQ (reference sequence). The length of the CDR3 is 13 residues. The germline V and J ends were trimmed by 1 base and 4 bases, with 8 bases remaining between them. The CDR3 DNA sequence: TGTGCCAGCAGCTTAGGGACAGCTTACGAGCAGTACTTC. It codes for CASSLGTAYEQYF. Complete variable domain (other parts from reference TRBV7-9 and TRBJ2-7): DTGVSQNPRHKITKRGQNVTFRCDPISEHNRLYWYRQTLGQGPEFLTYFQNEAQLEKSRLLSDRFSAERPKGSFSTLEIQRTEQGDSAMYLCASSLGTAYEQYFGPGTRLTVT.

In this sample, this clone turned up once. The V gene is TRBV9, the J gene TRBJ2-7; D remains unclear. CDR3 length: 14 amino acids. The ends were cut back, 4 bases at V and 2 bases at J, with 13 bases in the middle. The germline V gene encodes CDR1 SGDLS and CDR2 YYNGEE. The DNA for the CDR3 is TGTGCCAGCAGCCCAAAACAGTTCACCTACGAGCAGTACTTC. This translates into CASSPKQFTYEQYF.

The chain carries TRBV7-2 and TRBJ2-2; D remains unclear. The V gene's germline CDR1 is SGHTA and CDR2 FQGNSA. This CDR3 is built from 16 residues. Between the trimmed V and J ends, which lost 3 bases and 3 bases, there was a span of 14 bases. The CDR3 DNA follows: TGTGCCAGCAGCTTCGCAAGCTTACGGGACACCGGGGAGCTGTTTTTT. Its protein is CASSFASLRDTGELFF.

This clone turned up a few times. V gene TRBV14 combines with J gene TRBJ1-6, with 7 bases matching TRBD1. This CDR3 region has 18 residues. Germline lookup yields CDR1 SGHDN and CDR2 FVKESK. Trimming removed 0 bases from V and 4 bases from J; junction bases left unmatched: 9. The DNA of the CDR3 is TGTGCCAGCAGCCAAGATTGGTCGACAGGGAAATATAATTCACCCCTCCACTTT. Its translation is CASSQDWSTGKYNSPLHF. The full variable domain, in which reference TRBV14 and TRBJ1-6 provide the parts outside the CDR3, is EAGVTQFPSHSVIEKGQTVTLRCDPISGHDNLYWYRRVMGKEIKFLLHFVKESKQDESGMPNNRFLAERTGGTYSTLKVQPAELEDSGVYFCASSQDWSTGKYNSPLHFGNGTRLTVT.

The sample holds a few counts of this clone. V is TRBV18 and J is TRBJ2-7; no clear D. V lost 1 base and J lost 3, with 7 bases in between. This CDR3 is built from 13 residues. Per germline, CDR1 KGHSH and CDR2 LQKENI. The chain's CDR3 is CASSPLNGYEQYF. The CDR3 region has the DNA TGTGCCAGCTCACCACTTAACGGCTACGAGCAGTACTTC.

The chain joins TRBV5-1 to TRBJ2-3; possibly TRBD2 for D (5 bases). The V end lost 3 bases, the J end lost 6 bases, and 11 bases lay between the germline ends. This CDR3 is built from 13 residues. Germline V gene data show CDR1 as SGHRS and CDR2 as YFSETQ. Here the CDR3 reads CASSWGEDDTQYF. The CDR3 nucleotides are TGCGCCAGCAGCTGGGGAGAAGACGATACGCAGTATTTT.

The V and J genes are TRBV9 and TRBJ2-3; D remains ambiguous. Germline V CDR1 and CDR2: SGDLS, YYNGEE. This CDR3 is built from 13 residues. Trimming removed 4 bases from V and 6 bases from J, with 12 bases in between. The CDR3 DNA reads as TGTGCCAGCAGCCCCCCCCCGGTGGATACGCAGTATTTT. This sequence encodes CASSPPPVDTQYF.

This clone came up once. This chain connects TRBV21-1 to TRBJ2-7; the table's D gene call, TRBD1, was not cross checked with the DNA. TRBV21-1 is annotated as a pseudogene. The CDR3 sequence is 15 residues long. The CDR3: CASSPRTGGTYEQYF. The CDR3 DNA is TGTGCCAGCAGCCCTCGGACAGGGGGCACCTACGAGCAGTACTTC.

The CDR3 loop is CASTLGQGSGNTIYF. CDR3 bases: TGTGCCAGCACCCTCGGGCAGGGTAGTGGAAACACCATATATTTT. The V and J genes are TRBV2 and TRBJ1-3; weak D call: TRBD1 (5 bases). Germline values: CDR1 SNHLY, CDR2 FYNNEI. The CDR3 has 15 amino acids. V was trimmed by 7 bases and J by 3 bases, leaving 16 bases between them.

CDR3: CASSVGGQGGEKLFF. The CDR3, as DNA: TGTGCCAGCAGCGTAGGCGGACAGGGAGGGGAAAAACTGTTTTTT. The chain recombines TRBV9 with TRBJ1-4, with TRBD1 identical over 8 bases. Germline CDR1 is SGDLS and CDR2 is YYNGEE. This CDR3 has 15 amino acids. After removal of 0 bases from V and 8 bases from J, the junction contained 6 bases not matched to a gene.

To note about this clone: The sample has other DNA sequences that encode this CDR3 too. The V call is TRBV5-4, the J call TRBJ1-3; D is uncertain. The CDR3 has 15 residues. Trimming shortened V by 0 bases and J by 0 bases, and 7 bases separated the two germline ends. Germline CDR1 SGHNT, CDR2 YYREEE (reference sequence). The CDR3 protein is CASSLEPSSGNTIYF. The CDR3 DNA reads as TGTGCCAGCAGCTTGGAGCCAAGCTCTGGAAACACCATATATTTT.

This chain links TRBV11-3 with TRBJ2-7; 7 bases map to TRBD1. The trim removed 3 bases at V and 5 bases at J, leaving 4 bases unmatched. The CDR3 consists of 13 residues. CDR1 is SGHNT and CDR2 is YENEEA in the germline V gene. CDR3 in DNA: TGTGCCAGCAGCTTCGTTACAGGGGACGAGCAGTACTTC. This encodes CASSFVTGDEQYF.